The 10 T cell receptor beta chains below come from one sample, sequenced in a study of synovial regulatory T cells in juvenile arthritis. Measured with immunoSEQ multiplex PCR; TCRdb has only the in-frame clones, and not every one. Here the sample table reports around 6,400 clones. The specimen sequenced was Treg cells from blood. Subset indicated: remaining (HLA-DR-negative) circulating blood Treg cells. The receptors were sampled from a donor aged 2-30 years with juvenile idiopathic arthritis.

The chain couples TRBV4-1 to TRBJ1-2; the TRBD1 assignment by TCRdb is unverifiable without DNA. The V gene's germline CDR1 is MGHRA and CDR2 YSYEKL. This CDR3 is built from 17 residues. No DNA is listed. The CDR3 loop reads CASSQGTGASANYGYTF.

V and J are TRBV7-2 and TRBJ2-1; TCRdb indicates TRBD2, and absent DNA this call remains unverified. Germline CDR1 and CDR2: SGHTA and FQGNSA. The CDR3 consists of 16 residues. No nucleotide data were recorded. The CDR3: CASSYRGGSIYNEQFF.

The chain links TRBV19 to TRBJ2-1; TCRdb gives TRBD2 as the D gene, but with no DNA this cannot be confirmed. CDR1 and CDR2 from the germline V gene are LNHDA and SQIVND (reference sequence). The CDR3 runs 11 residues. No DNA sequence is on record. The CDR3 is CASSILNEQFF. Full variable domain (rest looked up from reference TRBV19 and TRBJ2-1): DGGITQSPKYLFRKEGQNVTLSCEQNLNHDAMYWYRQDPGQGLRLIYYSQIVNDFQKGDIAEGYSVSREKKESFPLTVTSAQKNPTAFYLCASSILNEQFFGPGTRLTVL.

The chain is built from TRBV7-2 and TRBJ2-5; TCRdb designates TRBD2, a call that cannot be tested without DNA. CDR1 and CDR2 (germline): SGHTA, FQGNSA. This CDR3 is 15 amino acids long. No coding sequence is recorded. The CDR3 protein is CASSYTSGSRETQYF.

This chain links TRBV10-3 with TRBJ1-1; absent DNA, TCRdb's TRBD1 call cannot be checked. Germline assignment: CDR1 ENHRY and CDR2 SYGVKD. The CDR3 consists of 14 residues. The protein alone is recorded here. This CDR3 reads CAISVQGARTEAFF.

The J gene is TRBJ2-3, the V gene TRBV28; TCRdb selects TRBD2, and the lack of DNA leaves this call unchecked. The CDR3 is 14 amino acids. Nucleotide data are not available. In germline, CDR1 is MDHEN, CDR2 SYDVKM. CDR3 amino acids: CASSPRVNPDTQYF.

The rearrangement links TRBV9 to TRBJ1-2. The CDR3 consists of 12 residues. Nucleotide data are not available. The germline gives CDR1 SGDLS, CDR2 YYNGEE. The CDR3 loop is CASSADRYGYTF.

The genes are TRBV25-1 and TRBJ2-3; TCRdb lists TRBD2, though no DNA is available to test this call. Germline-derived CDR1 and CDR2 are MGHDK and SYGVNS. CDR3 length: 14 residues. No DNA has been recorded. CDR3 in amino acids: CASRGAGSTDTQYF.

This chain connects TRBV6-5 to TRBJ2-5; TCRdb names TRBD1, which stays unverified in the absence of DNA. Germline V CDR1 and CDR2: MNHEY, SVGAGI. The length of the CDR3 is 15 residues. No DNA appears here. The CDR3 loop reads CASSYRDNRPETQYF.

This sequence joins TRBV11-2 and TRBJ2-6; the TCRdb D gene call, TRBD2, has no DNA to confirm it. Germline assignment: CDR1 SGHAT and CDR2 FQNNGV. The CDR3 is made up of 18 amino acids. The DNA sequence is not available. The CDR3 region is CASSRWTSGIFGANVLTF.